The clone carrying this T cell receptor (beta chain) turned up a few times. Its antigen is undetermined. Ophthalmopathic donors had moderate-to-severe activity, CAS ≥3 and NOSPECS ≥4, with disease that had lasted under 3 months. This specimen belongs to a study of Graves' ophthalmopathy and Graves' hyperthyroidism. V lost 5 bases, J lost 8 bases, and 6 bases stayed unmatched. CDR3 length equals 14 residues. The V gene's germline CDR1 is SGHAT and CDR2 FQDESV (reference sequence). RNA served as the template for amplifying TCR beta CDR3 regions. Investigators did first-round RT-PCR with HTBI primers, then second-round multiplex PCR. MiXCR, applied by TCRdb to the multiplex PCR reads, yields one record per CDR3 protein. The sample lists 340,000 or so distinct CDR3 sequences, roughly 15% occurring once. Regarding the study as a whole: In predicting ophthalmopathy progression, the model reached over 55% sensitivity and approximately 72% specificity.

This TCR derives from an adult man with Graves' ophthalmopathy. This chain joins TRBV11-1 and TRBJ2-2; 9 bases are shared with TRBD1. Specimen: peripheral blood. The CDR3 DNA reads TGTGCCAGCAGCCTACAGGGGGCGGGTGGGGAGCTGTTTTTT. Translation gives CASSLQGAGGELFF.